These 18 T cell receptor beta chains originate from one sample sequenced in a study of blood T cell repertoires in COVID-19. Clones were read by immunoSEQ multiplex PCR, and TCRdb kept only the in-frame ones, dropping some. The sample records tens of thousands of clones, about 88% being singletons. Material for sequencing was peripheral blood. The receptors were sampled from a human donor in a cohort sampled during active COVID-19.

V and J are TRBV19 and TRBJ1-1; perhaps TRBD1 as D (6 bases). V was clipped by 1 base and J by 1 base, with 10 bases between them. This CDR3 contains 15 residues. CDR1 and CDR2 (germline): LNHDA, SQIVND (reference sequence). The CDR3 bases are TGTGCCAGTAGTATAGGGGGGACACCGAACACTGAAGCTTTCTTT. Protein product: CASSIGGTPNTEAFF. The full variable domain, in which reference TRBV19 and TRBJ1-1 provide the parts outside the CDR3, is DGGITQSPKYLFRKEGQNVTLSCEQNLNHDAMYWYRQDPGQGLRLIYYSQIVNDFQKGDIAEGYSVSREKKESFPLTVTSAQKNPTAFYLCASSIGGTPNTEAFFGQGTRLTVV.

The rearrangement uses TRBV14 and TRBJ2-1; TRBD2 is a possible D gene (6 bases). The CDR3 has 13 residues. V was cut by 3 bases and J by 9 bases, with 12 bases left in between. Germline V gene data show CDR1 as SGHDN and CDR2 as FVKESK. CDR3 nucleotide sequence: TGTGCCAGCAGCCATTCTAGCGACGGTGAGCAGTTCTTC. This encodes CASSHSSDGEQFF.

This clone appeared a single time. The chain joins TRBV18 to TRBJ1-1; possible D gene TRBD1, 5 bases. Germline CDR1 is KGHSH and CDR2 is LQKENI. This CDR3 contains 12 residues. Trimming shortened V by 10 bases and J by 0 bases, and 9 bases separated the two germline ends. CDR3 amino acids: CATGGMNTEAFF. CDR3 DNA: TGTGCCACCGGGGGGATGAACACTGAAGCTTTCTTT. Using reference TRBV18 and TRBJ1-1 for the parts outside the CDR3, the full variable domain is NAGVMQNPRHLVRRRGQEARLRCSPMKGHSHVYWYRQLPEEGLKFMVYLQKENIIDESGMPKERFSAEFPKEGPSILRIQQVVRGDSAAYFCATGGMNTEAFFGQGTRLTVV.

This clone was detected only a few times. This chain joins TRBV20-1 and TRBJ2-3; TRBD2 aligns across 12 bases. The germline CDR1 and CDR2 sequences are DFQATT and SNEGSKA (reference sequence). V shed 3 bases and J 5 bases; nucleotides not matched to a gene: 15. CDR3 size: 18 residues. The CDR3 coding sequence is TGCAGTGCTAGTTCGGCTCGGACTAGCGGGATAGAAGTAGATACGCAGTATTTT. Translated, it gives CSASSARTSGIEVDTQYF.

V usage is TRBV7-9 and J usage is TRBJ1-1; no firm D call. The length of the CDR3 is 12 residues. Germline loops: CDR1 SEHNR, CDR2 FQNEAQ (reference sequence). V lost 4 bases and J 5 bases, leaving 8 bases between the germline ends. The CDR3 here is CASSWEETEAFF. DNA of the CDR3: TGTGCCAGCAGCTGGGAGGAGACTGAAGCTTTCTTT.

The chain uses TRBV15 and TRBJ1-2; unclear D gene. Germline assignment: CDR1 LNHNV and CDR2 YYDKDF (reference sequence). The CDR3 sequence is 18 residues long. V was trimmed by 5 bases and J by 0 bases, leaving 22 bases between them. The CDR3 loop is CATSRGLGQTSSNYGYTF. The CDR3 nucleotides read TGTGCCACCAGCCGAGGGTTAGGCCAGACAAGCTCTAACTATGGCTACACCTTC.

The chain is built from TRBV6-6 and TRBJ2-7; 8 bases map to TRBD2. The CDR3 runs to 12 residues. Germline V CDR1 and CDR2: MNHNY, SVGAGI (reference sequence). V lost 6 bases to trimming and J lost 4 bases; unmatched junction nucleotides: 2. The CDR3 is CASSPGGYEQYF. In nucleotides, the CDR3 is TGTGCCAGCAGCCCGGGGGGGTACGAGCAGTACTTC.

The CDR3 loop reads CASSVSGLWSYTF. CDR3 bases: TGTGCCAGCAGCGTGTCAGGGCTGTGGAGCTACACCTTC. The rearrangement joins TRBV9 to TRBJ1-2; tentative D call: TRBD1 (5 bases). The CDR3 is 13 residues long. Trimming shortened V by 2 bases and J by 9 bases, and 14 bases separated the two germline ends. The V gene's germline CDR1 is SGDLS and CDR2 YYNGEE.

This clone was recorded once. V is TRBV6-6 and J is TRBJ2-7; 11 bases align to TRBD1. This CDR3 is built from 15 residues. Germline V gives CDR1 MNHNY, CDR2 SVGAGI (reference sequence). After removal of 4 bases from V and 2 bases from J, the junction contained 4 bases not matched to a gene. The CDR3 protein is CASSFRGQGAYEQYF. CDR3 DNA sequence: TGTGCCAGCAGTTTCCGGGGACAGGGGGCCTACGAGCAGTACTTC.

The rearrangement joins TRBV10-2 to TRBJ2-7; no reliable D call. V lost 3 bases to trimming and J lost 4 bases, with 10 bases between them. The V gene's germline CDR1 is WSHSY and CDR2 SAAADI. There are 13 residues in the CDR3. As DNA, the CDR3 is TGCGCCAGCAGTGAATCGGAGCCATACGAGCAGTACTTC. The encoded protein is CASSESEPYEQYF.

The chain has TRBV7-6 and TRBJ1-4; 7 bases are a match to TRBD1. Per the germline V gene, CDR1 is SGHVS and CDR2 is FNYEAQ. This CDR3 spans 15 amino acids. The V and J ends lost 0 bases and 8 bases, in that order; junction bases with no gene match: 6. For the CDR3, the DNA is TGTGCCAGCAGCTTAGCCAAGGGGGCGCGGGAAAAACTGTTTTTT. Its protein product is CASSLAKGAREKLFF.

J is TRBJ1-1 and V is TRBV7-9; D is possibly TRBD1 (6 bases). Looked up from germline, CDR1 is SEHNR and CDR2 is FQNEAQ (reference sequence). The CDR3 extends over 13 amino acids. The CDR3 protein is CAGLGQKNTEAFF. Here the CDR3 DNA reads TGTGCAGGGCTCGGACAGAAGAACACTGAAGCTTTCTTT.

This clone was seen just once. The V and J genes are TRBV6-2 or TRBV6-3 and TRBJ2-1; TRBD2 matches at 13 bases. CDR1 and CDR2 (germline): MNHEY, SVGEGT. The CDR3 extends over 15 amino acids. V lost 6 bases, J lost 8 bases, and 7 bases stayed unmatched. CDR3 coding DNA: TGTGCCAGCAGCTATACTAGCGGGGGGGCCCATGAGCAGTTCTTC. It yields the protein CASSYTSGGAHEQFF.

This rearrangement joins TRBV5-1 to TRBJ2-3; weak D call: TRBD2 (7 bases). Trimming left V 7 bases short and J 1 base short, with 13 bases between. Germline CDR1 SGHRS, CDR2 YFSETQ. The CDR3 consists of 14 residues. The CDR3 DNA reads as TGCGCCAGCCATGAGGGGGGGGGCACAGATACGCAGTATTTT. This gives the protein CASHEGGGTDTQYF.

Written as DNA, the CDR3 is TGTGCCAGCAGTCTAGGGGCAGACCGAACGGAGGCTTTCTTT. Its translation: CASSLGADRTEAFF. The gene calls are TRBV7-2 and TRBJ1-1; tentative D call: TRBD1 (5 bases). This CDR3 is built from 14 residues. Trimming took 6 bases from V and 11 from J, leaving 22 bases between them. Germline assignment: CDR1 SGHTA and CDR2 FQGNSA.

The genes are TRBV13 and TRBJ2-7, with 8 bases aligning to TRBD2. The V gene's germline CDR1 is PRHDT and CDR2 FYEKMQ (reference sequence). The V gene end was trimmed by 4 bases and the J gene end by 6 bases; junction bases not matched to a gene: 14. The CDR3 spans 16 residues. The CDR3 coding sequence is TGTGCCAGCAGCTCCCAGGGTAGCGGGGTTAGAGGCGAGCAGTACTTC. This gives the protein CASSSQGSGVRGEQYF.

The chain combines TRBV5-5 with TRBJ2-7; D is undetermined. CDR3 length equals 14 residues. In germline, CDR1 is SGHKS, CDR2 YYEKEE (reference sequence). Trimming took off 4 bases at V and 1 base at J, with 12 bases between the two ends. The CDR3 DNA reads TGTGCCAGCAGCCTGGGCGGCCGATCCTACGAGCAGTACTTC. This translates into CASSLGGRSYEQYF.

The chain combines TRBV11-3 with TRBJ2-3; 9 bases align to TRBD2. CDR3 length: 15 amino acids. Germline V gene lookup returns CDR1 SGHNT and CDR2 YENEEA. Trimming took 3 bases from V and 2 from J; bases not matched to a gene: 3. CDR3 sequence (DNA): TGTGCCAGCAGCTTGACTAGCGGATACACAGATACGCAGTATTTT. Translating gives CASSLTSGYTDTQYF. Looking up the rest from reference TRBV11-3 and TRBJ2-3 gives the full variable domain: EAGVVQSPRYKIIEKKQPVAFWCNPISGHNTLYWYLQNLGQGPELLIRYENEEAVDDSQLPKDRFSAERLKGVDSTLKIQPAELGDSAVYLCASSLTSGYTDTQYFGPGTRLTVL.